Described below is a single T cell receptor (beta chain) sequence and its context. Assay: immunoSEQ multiplex PCR; the TCRdb copy retains only in-frame clones and omits some. The table shows about 120,000 clones, with around 86% occurring only once. These data are taken from a study of blood T cell repertoires in COVID-19. Study overall: Acute and convalescent COVID-19 specimens originated in the United States, Italy and Spain.

The CDR3 length is 13 residues. V lost 2 bases and J 9 bases, leaving 11 bases between the germline ends. In germline, CDR1 is SNHLY, CDR2 FYNNEI. V and J are TRBV2 and TRBJ1-5; D unresolved. This receptor was obtained from a woman older than 75 with acute or convalescent COVID-19. Sequences were obtained from peripheral blood. The CDR3, as DNA: TGTGCCAGCAGTGAATCTCCGCACGGGCCCCAGCATTTT. It translates to CASSESPHGPQHF.